Listed here are 3 T cell receptor beta chains from one sample, sequenced in a study of blood T cell repertoires in COVID-19. The table came from immunoSEQ multiplex PCR; TCRdb's copy has only in-frame clones and leaves some out. The sample has approximately 190,000 clones; about 83% are singletons. Sequenced material: peripheral blood. The source of these receptors is an older woman with active or convalescent COVID-19.

This chain connects TRBV19 to TRBJ1-2; 9 bases align to TRBD1. Germline trimming cut 4 bases from V and 6 bases from J; bases unmatched to any gene: 9. Germline-derived CDR1 and CDR2 are LNHDA and SQIVND (reference sequence). There are 15 residues in the CDR3. Here the CDR3 reads CASSKQGATLNGYTF. DNA of the CDR3: TGTGCCAGTAGTAAACAGGGGGCGACCCTTAATGGCTACACCTTC.

The chain recombines TRBV28 with TRBJ2-5; 10 bases match TRBD2. Trimming at V came to 10 bases and at J to 4 bases, leaving 12 bases not matched to a gene. From germline, CDR1 is MDHEN and CDR2 SYDVKM. This CDR3 region has 15 residues. Written as DNA, the CDR3 is TGTGCCACTGGAGGGGCTAGCGGGAGTAGAGAGACCCAGTACTTC. Translated, it gives CATGGASGSRETQYF.

This clone has a handful of counts. V is TRBV2 and J is TRBJ1-6; possibly TRBD1 for D (6 bases). This CDR3 spans 15 amino acids. V lost 1 base and J 10 bases, leaving 14 bases between the germline ends. Looked up from germline, CDR1 is SNHLY and CDR2 is FYNNEI. Here the CDR3 DNA reads TGTGCCAGCAGTGAAGAACAGGGTGTACGCTCACCCCTCCACTTT. Amino acid sequence: CASSEEQGVRSPLHF.